This T cell receptor beta chain is from a study of control samples from healthy donors and cancer patients. Profiling relied on immunoSEQ multiplex PCR, and the TCRdb table lists in-frame clones only, not all of them. The table has about 82,000 clones, over 90% seen once. Specimen: blood. The TCR originated in a woman aged 18-35 years in good health.

This chain's CDR3 is CASSLVGSGGNEQFF. CDR3 bases: TGTGCCAGCAGCTTGGTGGGGTCCGGTGGAAATGAGCAGTTCTTC. The chain is built from TRBV5-6 and TRBJ2-1; D call uncertain. The CDR3 runs to 15 residues. CDR1 is SGHDT, CDR2 YYEEEE, per germline. The V end lost 0 bases, the J end lost 7 bases, and 14 bases lay between the germline ends.